This T cell receptor beta chain derives from a study of blood T cell repertoires in COVID-19. Study-level information: Spain, Italy and the United States supplied samples that represented acute and convalescent COVID-19. Nucleic acid was either cDNA or gDNA, and it came from T cells, B-cell-depleted T cells, or PBMCs.

This clone has a handful of counts. CDR3 length equals 15 residues. Germline CDR1 is SEHNR and CDR2 is FQNEAQ (reference sequence). After removal of 6 bases from V and 3 bases from J, the junction contained 4 bases not matched to a gene. As processed by the authors: Cell counts per sample came from amplifying reference gene primers. Repertoires were generated with immunoSEQ multiplex PCR, while TCRdb's copy carries only in-frame clones and drops some. That table supplies the V and J calls and clone size; D and trimming were determined from the DNA. The sample shows 200,000 to 300,000 clones, 80% to 90% of them seen only once.

V is TRBV7-9 and J is TRBJ2-3; 12 bases align to TRBD2. The receptor was isolated from a man between 40 and 49 years old who had recovered from COVID-19. The specimen was peripheral blood. CDR3 in DNA: TGTGCCAGCAGTACGACTAGCGGGGGTACAGATACGCAGTATTTT. Amino acid sequence: CASSTTSGGTDTQYF.